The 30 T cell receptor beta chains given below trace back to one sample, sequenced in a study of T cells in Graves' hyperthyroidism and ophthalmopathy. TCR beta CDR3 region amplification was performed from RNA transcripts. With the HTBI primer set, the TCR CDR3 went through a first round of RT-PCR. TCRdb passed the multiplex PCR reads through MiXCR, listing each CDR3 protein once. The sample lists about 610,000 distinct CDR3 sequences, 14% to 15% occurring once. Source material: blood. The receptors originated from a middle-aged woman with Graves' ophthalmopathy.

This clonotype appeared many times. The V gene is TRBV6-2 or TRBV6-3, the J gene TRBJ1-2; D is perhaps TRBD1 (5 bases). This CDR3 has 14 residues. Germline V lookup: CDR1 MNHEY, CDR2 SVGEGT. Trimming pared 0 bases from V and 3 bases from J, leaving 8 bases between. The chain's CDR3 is CASSYSTRDYGYTF. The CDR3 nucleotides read TGTGCCAGCAGTTACTCGACCAGGGACTATGGCTACACCTTC.

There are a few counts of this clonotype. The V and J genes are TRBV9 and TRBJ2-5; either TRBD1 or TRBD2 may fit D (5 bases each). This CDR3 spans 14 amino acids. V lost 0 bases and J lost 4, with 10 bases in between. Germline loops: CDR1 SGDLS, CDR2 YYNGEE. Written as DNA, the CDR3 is TGTGCCAGCAGCGTAGAGCCGGGGACAGAGACCCAGTACTTC. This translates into CASSVEPGTETQYF.

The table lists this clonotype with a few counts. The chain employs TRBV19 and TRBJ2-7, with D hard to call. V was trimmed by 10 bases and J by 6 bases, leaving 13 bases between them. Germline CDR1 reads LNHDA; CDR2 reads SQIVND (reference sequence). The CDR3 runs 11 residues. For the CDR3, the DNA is TGTGCCACCAACCGGCAAGGCGAGCAGTACTTC. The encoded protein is CATNRQGEQYF.

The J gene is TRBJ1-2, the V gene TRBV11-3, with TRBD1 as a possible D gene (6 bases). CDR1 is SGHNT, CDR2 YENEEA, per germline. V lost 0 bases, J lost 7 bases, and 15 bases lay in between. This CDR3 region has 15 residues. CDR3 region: CASSLDPRDTFGYTF. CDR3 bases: TGTGCCAGCAGCTTAGATCCCCGGGACACCTTTGGCTACACCTTC.

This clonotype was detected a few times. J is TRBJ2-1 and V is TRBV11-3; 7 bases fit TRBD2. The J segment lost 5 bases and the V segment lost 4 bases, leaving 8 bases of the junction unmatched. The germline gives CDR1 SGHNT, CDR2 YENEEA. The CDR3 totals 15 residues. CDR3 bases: TGTGCCAGCAGCTGGGGGGGAAAAGGGAACAATGAGCAGTTCTTC. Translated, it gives CASSWGGKGNNEQFF.

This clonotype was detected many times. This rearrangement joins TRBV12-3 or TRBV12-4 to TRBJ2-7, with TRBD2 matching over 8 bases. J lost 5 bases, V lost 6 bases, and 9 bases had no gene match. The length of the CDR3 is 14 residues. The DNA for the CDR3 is TGTGCCAGCAGCCTGCCAGCGGGAGCCCACGAGCAGTACTTC. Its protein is CASSLPAGAHEQYF.

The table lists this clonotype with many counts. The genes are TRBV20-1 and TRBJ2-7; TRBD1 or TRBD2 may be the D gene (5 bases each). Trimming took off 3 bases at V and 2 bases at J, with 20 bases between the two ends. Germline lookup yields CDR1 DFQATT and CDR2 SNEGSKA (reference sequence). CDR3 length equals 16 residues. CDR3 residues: CSASEFGGPRTYEQYF. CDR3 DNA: TGCAGTGCTAGCGAATTTGGGGGACCGAGGACCTACGAGCAGTACTTC.

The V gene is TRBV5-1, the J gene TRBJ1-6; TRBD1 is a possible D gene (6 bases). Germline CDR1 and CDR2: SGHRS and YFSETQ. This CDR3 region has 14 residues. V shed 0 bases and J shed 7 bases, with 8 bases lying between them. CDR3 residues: CASSLATGNSPLHF. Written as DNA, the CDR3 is TGCGCCAGCAGCTTGGCCACAGGGAATTCACCCCTCCACTTT.

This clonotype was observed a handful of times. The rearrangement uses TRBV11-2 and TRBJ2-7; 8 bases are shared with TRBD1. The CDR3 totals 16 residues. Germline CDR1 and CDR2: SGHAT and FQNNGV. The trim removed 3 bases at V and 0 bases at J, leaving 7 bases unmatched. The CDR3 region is CASSFQTGGYSYEQYF. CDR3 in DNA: TGTGCCAGCAGCTTCCAAACAGGGGGGTACTCCTACGAGCAGTACTTC.

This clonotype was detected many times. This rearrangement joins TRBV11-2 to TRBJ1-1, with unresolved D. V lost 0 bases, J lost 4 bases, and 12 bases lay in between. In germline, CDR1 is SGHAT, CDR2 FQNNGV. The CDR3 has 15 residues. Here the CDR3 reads CASSLDRIRSTEAFF. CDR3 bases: TGTGCCAGCAGCTTAGACCGAATCCGGTCCACTGAAGCTTTCTTT.

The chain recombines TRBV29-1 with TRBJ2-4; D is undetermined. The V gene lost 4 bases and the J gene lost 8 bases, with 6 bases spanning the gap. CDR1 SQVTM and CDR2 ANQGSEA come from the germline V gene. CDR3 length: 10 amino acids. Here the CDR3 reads CSVVHDIQYF. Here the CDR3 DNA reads TGCAGCGTTGTCCATGACATTCAGTACTTC. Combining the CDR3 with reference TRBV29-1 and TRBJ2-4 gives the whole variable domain SAVISQKPSRDICQRGTSLTIQCQVDSQVTMMFWYRQQPGQSLTLIATANQGSEATYESGFVIDKFPISRPNLTFSTLTVSNMSPEDSSIYLCSVVHDIQYFGAGTRLSVL.

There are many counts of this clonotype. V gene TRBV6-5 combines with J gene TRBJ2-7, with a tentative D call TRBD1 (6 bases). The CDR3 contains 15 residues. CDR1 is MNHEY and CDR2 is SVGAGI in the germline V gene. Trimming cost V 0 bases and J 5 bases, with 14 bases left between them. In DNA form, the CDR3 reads TGTGCCAGCAGTTACTCGTTTACAGGGTTGGACGAGCAGTACTTC. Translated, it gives CASSYSFTGLDEQYF.

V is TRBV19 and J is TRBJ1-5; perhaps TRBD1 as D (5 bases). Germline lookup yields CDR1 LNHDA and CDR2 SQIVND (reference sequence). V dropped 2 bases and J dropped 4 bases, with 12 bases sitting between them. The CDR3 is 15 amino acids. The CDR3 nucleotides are TGTGCCAGTAGTATAATGACAGCCTATAATCAGCCCCAGCATTTT. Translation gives CASSIMTAYNQPQHF. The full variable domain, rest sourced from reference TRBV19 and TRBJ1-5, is DGGITQSPKYLFRKEGQNVTLSCEQNLNHDAMYWYRQDPGQGLRLIYYSQIVNDFQKGDIAEGYSVSREKKESFPLTVTSAQKNPTAFYLCASSIMTAYNQPQHFGDGTRLSIL.

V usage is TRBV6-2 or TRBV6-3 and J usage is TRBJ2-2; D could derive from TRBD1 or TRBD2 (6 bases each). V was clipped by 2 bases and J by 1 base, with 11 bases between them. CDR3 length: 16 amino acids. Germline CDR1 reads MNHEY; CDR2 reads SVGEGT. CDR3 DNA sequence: TGTGCCAGCAGTTACACCGCGGGACAGAACACCGGGGAGCTGTTTTTT. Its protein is CASSYTAGQNTGELFF.

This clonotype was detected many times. CDR3 nucleotides: TGTGCCAGCAGCTTAAACAGGATCTTGAGTTTCTTT. It is translated as CASSLNRILSFF. The rearrangement links TRBV11-2 to TRBJ1-1, with D tentatively TRBD1 (5 bases). Germline loops: CDR1 SGHAT, CDR2 FQNNGV. This CDR3 contains 12 residues. V lost 2 bases and J lost 13, with 14 bases in between.

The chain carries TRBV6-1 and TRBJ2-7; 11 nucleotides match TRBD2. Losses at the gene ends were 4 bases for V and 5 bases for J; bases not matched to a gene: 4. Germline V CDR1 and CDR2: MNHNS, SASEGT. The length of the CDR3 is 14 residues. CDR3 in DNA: TGTGCCAGCAGTGTTAGCGGGAGGGCCGACGAGCAGTACTTC. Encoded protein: CASSVSGRADEQYF.

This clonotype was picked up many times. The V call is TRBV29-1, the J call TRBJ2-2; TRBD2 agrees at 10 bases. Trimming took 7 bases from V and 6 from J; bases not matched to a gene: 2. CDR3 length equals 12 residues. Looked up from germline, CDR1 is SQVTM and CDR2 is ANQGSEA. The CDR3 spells CSGGTSAGELFF. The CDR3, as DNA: TGCAGCGGGGGGACTAGCGCCGGGGAGCTGTTTTTT.

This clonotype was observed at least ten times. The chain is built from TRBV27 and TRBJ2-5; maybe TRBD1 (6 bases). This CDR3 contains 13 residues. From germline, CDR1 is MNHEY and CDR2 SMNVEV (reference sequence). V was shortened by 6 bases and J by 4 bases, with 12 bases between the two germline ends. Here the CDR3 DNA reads TGTGCCAGCAGGCTTACAGGGACAGAGACCCAGTACTTC. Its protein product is CASRLTGTETQYF.

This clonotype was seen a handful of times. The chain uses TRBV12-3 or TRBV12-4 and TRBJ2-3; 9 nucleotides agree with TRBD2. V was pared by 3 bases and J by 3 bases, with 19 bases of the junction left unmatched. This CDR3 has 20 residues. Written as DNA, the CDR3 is TGTGCCAGCAGTTTTTATTCCAGCGGGAGGACCCACGGTTGGACAGATACGCAGTATTTT. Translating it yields CASSFYSSGRTHGWTDTQYF.

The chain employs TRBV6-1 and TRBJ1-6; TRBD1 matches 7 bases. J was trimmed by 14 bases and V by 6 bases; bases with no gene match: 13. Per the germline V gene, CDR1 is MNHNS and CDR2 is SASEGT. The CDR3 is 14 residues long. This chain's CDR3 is CASSPGTAGVALHF. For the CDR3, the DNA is TGTGCCAGCAGCCCCGGGACAGCCGGCGTCGCCCTCCACTTT.

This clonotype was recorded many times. The CDR3 sequence is CSVEDVGGKSSQYF. CDR3 DNA: TGCAGCGTTGAAGACGTGGGAGGGAAGTCAAGTCAGTACTTC. J is TRBJ2-4 and V is TRBV29-1; 7 bases align to TRBD2. CDR1 and CDR2 (germline): SQVTM, ANQGSEA. The CDR3 covers 14 residues. The V gene end was trimmed by 0 bases and the J gene end by 12 bases; junction bases not matched to a gene: 11.

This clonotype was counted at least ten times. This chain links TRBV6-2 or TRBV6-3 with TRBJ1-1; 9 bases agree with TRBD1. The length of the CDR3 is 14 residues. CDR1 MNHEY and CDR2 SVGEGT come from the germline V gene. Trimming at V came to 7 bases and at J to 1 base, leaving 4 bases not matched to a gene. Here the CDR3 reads CASTLQGANTEAFF. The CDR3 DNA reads TGTGCCAGCACCCTACAGGGGGCGAACACTGAAGCTTTCTTT.

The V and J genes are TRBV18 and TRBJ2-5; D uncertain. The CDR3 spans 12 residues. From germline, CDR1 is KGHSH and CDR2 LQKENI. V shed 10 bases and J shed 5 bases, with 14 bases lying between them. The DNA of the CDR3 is TGTGCCAACTCGCTCCCGCTGGAGACCCAGTACTTC. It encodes CANSLPLETQYF.

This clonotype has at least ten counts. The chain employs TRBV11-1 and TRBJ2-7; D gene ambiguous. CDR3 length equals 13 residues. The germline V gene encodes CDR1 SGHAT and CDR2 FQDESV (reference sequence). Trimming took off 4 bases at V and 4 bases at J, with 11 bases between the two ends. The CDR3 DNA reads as TGTGCCAGCAGCTCTCCTATGGATTACGAGCAGTACTTC. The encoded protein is CASSSPMDYEQYF.

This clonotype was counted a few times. DNA for the CDR3: TGTGCCAGCAGTACAATCGGGACAGGGGGCTATGAGACCCAGTACTTC. It is translated as CASSTIGTGGYETQYF. The rearrangement uses TRBV6-1 and TRBJ2-5; 12 bases line up with TRBD1. The CDR3 has 16 amino acids. The V and J ends lost 5 bases and 5 bases, in that order; junction bases with no gene match: 9. Germline V lookup: CDR1 MNHNS, CDR2 SASEGT.

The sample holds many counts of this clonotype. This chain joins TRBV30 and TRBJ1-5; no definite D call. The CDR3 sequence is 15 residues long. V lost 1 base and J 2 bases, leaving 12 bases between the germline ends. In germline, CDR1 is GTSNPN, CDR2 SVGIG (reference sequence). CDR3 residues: CAWSGEGFGNQPQHF. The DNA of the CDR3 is TGTGCCTGGAGTGGTGAGGGATTCGGCAATCAGCCCCAGCATTTT.

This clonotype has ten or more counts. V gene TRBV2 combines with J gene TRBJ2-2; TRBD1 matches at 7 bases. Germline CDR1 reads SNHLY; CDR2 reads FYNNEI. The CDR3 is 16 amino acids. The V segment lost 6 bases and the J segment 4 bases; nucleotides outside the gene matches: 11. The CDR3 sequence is CASSPVGGRGTGELFF. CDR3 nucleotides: TGTGCCAGCAGCCCTGTAGGGGGCCGAGGCACCGGGGAGCTGTTTTTT.

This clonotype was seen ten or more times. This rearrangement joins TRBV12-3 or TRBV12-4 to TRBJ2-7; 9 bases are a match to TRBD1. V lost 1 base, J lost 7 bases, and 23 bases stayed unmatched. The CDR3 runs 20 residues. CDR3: CASSLGGGEQGAPIDDEQYF. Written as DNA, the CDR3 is TGTGCCAGCAGTTTAGGAGGGGGGGAACAGGGGGCTCCTATTGATGATGAGCAGTACTTC.

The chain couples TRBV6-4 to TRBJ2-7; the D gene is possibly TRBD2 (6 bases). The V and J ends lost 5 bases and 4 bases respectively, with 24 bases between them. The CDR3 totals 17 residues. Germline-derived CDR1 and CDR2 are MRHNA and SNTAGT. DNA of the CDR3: TGTGCCAGCAGTCCTCGCCGTACTACTAGCCATACGTACGAGCAGTACTTC. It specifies CASSPRRTTSHTYEQYF.

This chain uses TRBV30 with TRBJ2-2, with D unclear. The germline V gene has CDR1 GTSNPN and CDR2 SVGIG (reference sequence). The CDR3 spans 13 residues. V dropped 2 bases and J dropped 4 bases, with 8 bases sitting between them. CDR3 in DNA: TGTGCCTGGAGTTTCCAGGCCACCGGGGAGCTGTTTTTT. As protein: CAWSFQATGELFF.